The present T cell receptor beta chain was sequenced within a study of CD8 T cells in Susac syndrome. General study points: In its TCR sequencing and HLA analysis, the study acknowledged that the number of individuals was relatively small.

Comments on this clonotype: Its antigen is still unknown.

V gave up 3 bases and J gave up 2 bases, with 6 bases separating them. This CDR3 has 13 residues. Germline V gives CDR1 SGHAT, CDR2 FQNNGV. TCR beta from blood CD8+ and CD4+ T cells was sequenced. Both CD4+ and CD8+ T cells were negatively isolated, and TEMRA cells underwent FACS enrichment. It was with random hexamers that roughly 0.45 to 1 ug RNA was reverse transcribed. The TCR beta CDR3 was amplified by immunoSEQ multiplex PCR across 54 Vbeta, 13 Jbeta. TCRdb analysed the immunoSEQ multiplex PCR reads with MiXCR anew, one entry per CDR3 protein. The table shows about 210,000 distinct CDR3 sequences, with nearly 97% occurring only once.

The V call is TRBV11-2, the J call TRBJ2-3, with D unresolved. The clonotype was recovered from a human donor with multiple sclerosis. Sequenced: CD4+ T cells from PBMCs. The CDR3 here is CASSLSDTDTQYF. The CDR3, as DNA: TGTGCCAGCAGCTTGTCTGACACAGATACGCAGTATTTT. Supplemented by reference TRBV11-2 and TRBJ2-3, the full variable domain reads EAGVAQSPRYKIIEKRQSVAFWCNPISGHATLYWYQQILGQGPKLLIQFQNNGVVDDSQLPKDRFSAERLKGVDSTLKIQPAKLEDSAVYLCASSLSDTDTQYFGPGTRLTVL.